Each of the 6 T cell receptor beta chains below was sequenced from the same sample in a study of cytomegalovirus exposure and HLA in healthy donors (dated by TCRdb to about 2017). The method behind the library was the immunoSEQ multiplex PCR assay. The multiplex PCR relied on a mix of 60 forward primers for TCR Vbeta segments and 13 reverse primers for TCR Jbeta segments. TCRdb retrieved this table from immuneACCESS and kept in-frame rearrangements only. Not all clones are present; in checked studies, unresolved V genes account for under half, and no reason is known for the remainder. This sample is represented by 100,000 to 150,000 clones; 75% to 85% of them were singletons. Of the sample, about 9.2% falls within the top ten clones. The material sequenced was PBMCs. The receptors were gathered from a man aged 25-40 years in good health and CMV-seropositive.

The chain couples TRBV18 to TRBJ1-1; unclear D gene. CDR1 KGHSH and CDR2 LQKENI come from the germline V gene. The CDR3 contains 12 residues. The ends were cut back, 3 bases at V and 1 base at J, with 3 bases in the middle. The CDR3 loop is CASSPGNTEAFF. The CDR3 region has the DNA TGTGCCAGCTCACCCGGGAACACTGAAGCTTTCTTT.

The CDR3 nucleotides are TGTGCCAGCAGTTCCCTACAGGGGGGGACTGAAGCTTTCTTT. Its translation: CASSSLQGGTEAFF. The rearrangement uses TRBV27 and TRBJ1-1; TRBD1 matches at 8 bases. This CDR3 comprises 14 residues. J gave up 5 bases and V 4 bases, and 6 bases lay outside the gene matches. CDR1 and CDR2 from the germline V gene are MNHEY and SMNVEV (reference sequence).

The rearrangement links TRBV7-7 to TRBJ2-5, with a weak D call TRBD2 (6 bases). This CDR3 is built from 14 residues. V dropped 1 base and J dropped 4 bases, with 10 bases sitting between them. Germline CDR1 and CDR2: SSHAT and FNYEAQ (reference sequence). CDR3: CASSLEGLSETQYF. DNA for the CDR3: TGTGCCAGCAGCTTAGAGGGACTTTCAGAGACCCAGTACTTC.

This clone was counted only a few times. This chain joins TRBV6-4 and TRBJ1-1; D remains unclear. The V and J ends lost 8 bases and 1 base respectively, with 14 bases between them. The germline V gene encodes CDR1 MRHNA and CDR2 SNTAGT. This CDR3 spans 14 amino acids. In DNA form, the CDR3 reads TGTGCCAGCGTGGGAGAACGGAAGAACACTGAAGCTTTCTTT. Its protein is CASVGERKNTEAFF.

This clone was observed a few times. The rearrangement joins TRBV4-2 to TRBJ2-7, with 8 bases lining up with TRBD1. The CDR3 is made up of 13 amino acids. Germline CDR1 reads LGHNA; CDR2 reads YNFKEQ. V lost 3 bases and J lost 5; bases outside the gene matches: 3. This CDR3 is CASSQQGADEQYF. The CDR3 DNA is TGTGCCAGCAGCCAGCAGGGGGCGGACGAGCAGTACTTC.

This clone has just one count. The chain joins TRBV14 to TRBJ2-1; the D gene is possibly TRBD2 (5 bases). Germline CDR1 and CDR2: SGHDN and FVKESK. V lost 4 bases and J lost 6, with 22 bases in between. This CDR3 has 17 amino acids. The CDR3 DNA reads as TGTGCCAGCAGCCCCCGGTCAGCCAAAGCCGGGGTCAATGAGCAGTTCTTC. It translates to CASSPRSAKAGVNEQFF.